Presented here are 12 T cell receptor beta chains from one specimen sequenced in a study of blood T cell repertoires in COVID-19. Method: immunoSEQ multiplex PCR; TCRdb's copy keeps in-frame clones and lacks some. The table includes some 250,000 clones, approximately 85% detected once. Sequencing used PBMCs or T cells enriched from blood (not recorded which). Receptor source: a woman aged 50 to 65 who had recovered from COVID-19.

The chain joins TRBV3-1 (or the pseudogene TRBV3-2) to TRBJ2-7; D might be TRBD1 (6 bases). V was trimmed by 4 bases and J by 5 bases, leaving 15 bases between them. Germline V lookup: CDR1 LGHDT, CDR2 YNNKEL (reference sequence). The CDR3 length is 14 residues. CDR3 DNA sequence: TGTGCCAGCAGCCCTCACACAGGGATCCACGAGCAGTACTTC. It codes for CASSPHTGIHEQYF.

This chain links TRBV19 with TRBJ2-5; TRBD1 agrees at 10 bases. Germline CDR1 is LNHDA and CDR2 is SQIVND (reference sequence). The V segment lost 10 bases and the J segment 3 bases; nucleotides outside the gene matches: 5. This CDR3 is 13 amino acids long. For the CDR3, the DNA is TGTGCCACGGGGGACAGGGGAGAAGAGACCCAGTACTTC. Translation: CATGDRGEETQYF.

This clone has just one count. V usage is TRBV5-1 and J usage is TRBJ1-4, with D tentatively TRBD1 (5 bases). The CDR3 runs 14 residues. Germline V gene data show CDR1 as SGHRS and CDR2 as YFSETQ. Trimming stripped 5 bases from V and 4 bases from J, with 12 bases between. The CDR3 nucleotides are TGCGCCAGCAGGGAGGGGTCTGGTAATGAAAAACTGTTTTTT. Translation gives CASREGSGNEKLFF.

The CDR3 is CASIQTASSTDTQYF. For the CDR3, the DNA is TGTGCCAGCATCCAAACAGCATCTAGCACAGATACGCAGTATTTT. The rearrangement uses TRBV27 and TRBJ2-3, with no clear D. Looked up from germline, CDR1 is MNHEY and CDR2 is SMNVEV (reference sequence). This CDR3 comprises 15 residues. V was trimmed by 7 bases and J by 0 bases, leaving 14 bases between them.

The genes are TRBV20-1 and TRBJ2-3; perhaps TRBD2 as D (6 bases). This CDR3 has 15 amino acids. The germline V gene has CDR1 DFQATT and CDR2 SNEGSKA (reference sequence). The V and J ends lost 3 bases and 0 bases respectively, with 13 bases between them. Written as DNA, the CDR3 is TGCAGTGCTAGTAGCTCTAGCGTTAGCACAGATACGCAGTATTTT. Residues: CSASSSSVSTDTQYF.

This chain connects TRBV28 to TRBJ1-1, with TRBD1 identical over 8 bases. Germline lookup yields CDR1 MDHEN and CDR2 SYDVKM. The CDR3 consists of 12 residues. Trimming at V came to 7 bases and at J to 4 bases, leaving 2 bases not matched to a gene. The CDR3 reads CASTTGGTEAFF. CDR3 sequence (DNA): TGTGCCAGCACCACAGGGGGCACTGAAGCTTTCTTT.

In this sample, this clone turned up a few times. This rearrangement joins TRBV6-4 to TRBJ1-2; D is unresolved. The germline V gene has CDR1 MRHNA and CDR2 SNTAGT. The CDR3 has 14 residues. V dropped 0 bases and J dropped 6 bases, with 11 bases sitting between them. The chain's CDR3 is CASSDSNSGDGYTF. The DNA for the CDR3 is TGTGCCAGCAGTGACTCGAATTCCGGGGATGGCTACACCTTC.

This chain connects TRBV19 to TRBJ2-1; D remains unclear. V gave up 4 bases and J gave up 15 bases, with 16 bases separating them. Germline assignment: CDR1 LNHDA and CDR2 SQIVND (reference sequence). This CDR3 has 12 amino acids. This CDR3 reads CASSNLVGTPFF. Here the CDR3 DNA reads TGTGCCAGTAGTAACCTAGTAGGTACTCCGTTCTTC.

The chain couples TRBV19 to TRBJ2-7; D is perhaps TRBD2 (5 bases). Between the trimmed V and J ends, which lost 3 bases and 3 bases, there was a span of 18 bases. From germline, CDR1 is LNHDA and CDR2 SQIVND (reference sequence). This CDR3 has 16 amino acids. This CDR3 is CASSIGKHPAFYEQYF. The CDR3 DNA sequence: TGTGCCAGTAGTATCGGGAAGCACCCGGCTTTCTACGAGCAGTACTTC.

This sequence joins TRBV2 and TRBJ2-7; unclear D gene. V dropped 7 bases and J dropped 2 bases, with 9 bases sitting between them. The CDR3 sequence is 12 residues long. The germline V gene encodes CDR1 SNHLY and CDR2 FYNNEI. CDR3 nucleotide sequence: TGTGCCAGCACGACTGGTCCCTACGAGCAGTACTTC. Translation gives CASTTGPYEQYF.

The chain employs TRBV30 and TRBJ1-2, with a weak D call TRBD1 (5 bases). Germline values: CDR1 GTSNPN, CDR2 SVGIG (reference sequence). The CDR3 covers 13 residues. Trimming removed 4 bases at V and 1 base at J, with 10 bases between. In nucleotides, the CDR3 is TGTGCCTGGACCTTAGGGGTTAACTATGGCTACACCTTC. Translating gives CAWTLGVNYGYTF.

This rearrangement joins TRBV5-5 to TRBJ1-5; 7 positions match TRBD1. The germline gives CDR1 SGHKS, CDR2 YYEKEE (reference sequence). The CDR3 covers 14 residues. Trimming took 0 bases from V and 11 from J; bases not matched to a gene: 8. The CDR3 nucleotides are TGTGCCAGCAGCTTGGTGTTGGGACAGACAGCCCAGCATTTT. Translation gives CASSLVLGQTAQHF. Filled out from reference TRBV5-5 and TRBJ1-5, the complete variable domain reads DAGVTQSPTHLIKTRGQQVTLRCSPISGHKSVSWYQQVLGQGPQFIFQYYEKEERGRGNFPDRFSARQFPNYSSELNVNALLLGDSALYLCASSLVLGQTAQHFGDGTRLSIL.